This T cell receptor (beta chain) was found in a study of shared clonotypes between healthy human individuals. Study conclusions and caveats: Incomplete sequencing of sorted subsets was indicated by rarefaction despite large depth. About 5% of naive CD4 clonotypes were shared across a handful of donors.

Trimming pared 1 base from V and 4 bases from J, leaving 14 bases between. The germline V gene has CDR1 MGHRA and CDR2 YSYEKL. The CDR3 has 15 residues. The naive CD8 fraction comprised CD45RO-negative cells positively selected for CCR7 and excluded terminally differentiated effector memory CD45RA+ cells. Data came from immunoSEQ multiplex PCR; TCRdb stores just in-frame clones and leaves some out. The table includes approximately 2,000,000 clones, over 85% detected once. A word on this clone: Its specificity is unknown.

The sequence came from a man in his late teens or twenties in good health. Some clones in this sample may be carry-over from other donors' samples. This chain joins TRBV4-1 and TRBJ2-7; D call uncertain. What was sequenced was naive CD8+ T cells from PBMCs. CDR3 loop: CASSQGTDLSYEQYF. In nucleotides, the CDR3 is TGCGCCAGCAGCCAAGGGACCGATCTTTCTTACGAGCAGTACTTC.